This T cell receptor beta chain came from a study of CD8 T cells in Susac syndrome. Random-hexamer reverse transcription was applied to roughly 0.5 to 1 ug RNA. immunoSEQ multiplex PCR amplified TCR beta CDR3 across 54 Vbeta, 13 Jbeta. Using its own MiXCR run on the immunoSEQ multiplex PCR reads, TCRdb lists one record per CDR3 protein. The repertoire consists of under 250,000 distinct CDR3 sequences, with 93% occurring once and the leading ten covering 0.065% to 0.08%. Relapsing-remitting disease, either stable or active, was present in the treatment-naive patients who were the multiple sclerosis controls. Negative isolation yielded CD8+ and CD4+ T cells; FACS enriched TEMRA cells. The CDR3 spans 18 residues. CDR1 is MNHNS, CDR2 SASEGT, per germline. Trimming shortened V by 4 bases and J by 5 bases, and 26 bases separated the two germline ends.

The chain is built from TRBV6-1 and TRBJ2-5, with D tentatively TRBD2 (6 bases). The sample taken for sequencing was CD4+ T cells from PBMCs. This clonotype originated in a human donor with multiple sclerosis. In nucleotides, the CDR3 is TGTGCCAGCAGTGTAACCGGGGGACTTAACCGCGGTGGGGAGACCCAGTACTTC. Translation gives CASSVTGGLNRGGETQYF.